Here is one T cell receptor beta chain with its context. This clone has only one observation. There is no known antigen for this receptor. No per-base quality is available; no much larger clone lies one base away. The sample belongs to a study of PD-1 blockade in classical Hodgkin lymphoma (dated by TCRdb to between 2020 and 2021). Study-wide context: Nivolumab dosing was 3 mg/kg intravenously every 2 weeks, continuing until either disease progression or unacceptable toxicity. To define a peripheral blood immune signature of response to PD-1 blockade in classical Hodgkin lymphoma, the study combined TCR beta sequencing with CyTOF. The investigation overall reported the following: A significant rise by C4D1 was seen in CD4+ but not CD8+ TCR diversity (p=0.0027 vs p=0.16), with the rise being most apparent in complete responders (p=0.02). Among trial patients, those achieving complete response had baseline diversity similar to that of newly diagnosed patients, while diversity was significantly lower in partial responders and progressors. Lower diversity was seen in patients whose nivolumab began less than 1 year after ASCT, and these patients were left out of later analyses so that immune reconstitution would not confound the results. The study was restricted to a single clinical trial cohort, and the causes of repertoire differences, possibly disease activity or prior therapy, were left undefined. Baseline TCR diversity was reported to be lower in newly diagnosed patients than in healthy donors, and even lower in relapsed/refractory patients.

Genomic DNA was isolated using the Qiagen DNeasy kit from unsorted PBMCs as well as from negatively selected CD4+ and CD8+ fractions. Amplification of TCR beta CDR3 regions was done by immunoSEQ multiplex PCR with primers that anneal to V and J segments. A synthetic immune receptor repertoire was used to minimize amplification bias, and any residual bias was removed computationally once sequencing was done. The published analysis was carried out like this. Repertoire diversity was quantified as the Shannon entropy index using custom Python scripts. Unsorted, CD4+ and CD8+ repertoires were analyzed separately, except in combined analyses where CD4+ and CD8+ sequences were merged in silico. A clone was considered expanded if an increase in frequency of at least 2-fold after treatment relative to C1D1 was found, and a pseudocount of 0.5 was applied to clones undetected at baseline. Clones with 0 or 1 copy at C1D1 were defined as singleton clones, while clones with 2 or more copies were defined as non-singleton clones. Clones expanded in unsorted samples were labelled as CD4+, CD8+ or unknown by matching protein sequences in sorted samples from the same patient. Wilcoxon tests on paired samples were used to test diversity changes from C1D1 to C4D1. Here the immuneACCESS table is served through TCRdb, limited to in-frame sequences with V and J called. Missing clones are a known gap in these copies; in checked studies unresolved V genes cover under half, and the rest lacks a known reason. V and J calls and clone size come straight from that table; D and trimming were deduced from the DNA. The sample table holds approximately 12,000 clones, of which approximately 82% were seen once. In total, the top ten clones hold approximately 5% of the sample.

The meaning of the sample's time point label: cycle 2 day 1 (C2D1) of nivolumab. Every trial patient had relapsed after autologous stem cell transplantation, and cohorts A, B and C differed in prior brentuximab vedotin exposure. The trial cohort was composed of around 60 patients with relapsed/refractory classical Hodgkin lymphoma, for whom complete response, partial response or progressive disease was recorded as best overall response. In the multi-cohort phase II CheckMate 205 trial, trial patients received single-agent nivolumab. Best overall response was determined by an independent review committee according to the 2007 International Working Group response criteria. Trial PBMCs were collected just before the start of nivolumab (C1D1) and during therapy at cycle 2 day 1 and cycle 4 day 1. Peripheral blood was collected in 8 mL Vacutainer Cell Preparation Tubes, from which PBMCs were isolated by centrifugation and then cryopreserved.

The CDR3 holds 17 amino acids from the cysteine to the phenylalanine. The CDR3 DNA has 51 bases and is translated from base 1. V is cut by 0 bases and J by 1 base, and the space between the germline ends is 15 bases. The germline V gene (reference sequence) yields LNHNV for CDR1 and YYDKDF for CDR2. The rearrangement joined TRBV15 to TRBJ1-1; no D gene can be assigned with confidence. This sample comprised peripheral blood mononuclear cells (PBMCs), obtained before the second cycle of nivolumab. This receptor was taken from a human donor with classical Hodgkin lymphoma. The CDR3 protein sequence reads: CATSRDSFLSRNTEAFF. The DNA sequence is as follows: TGTGCCACCAGCAGAGATAGTTTCCTATCTCGGAACACTGAAGCTTTCTTT.